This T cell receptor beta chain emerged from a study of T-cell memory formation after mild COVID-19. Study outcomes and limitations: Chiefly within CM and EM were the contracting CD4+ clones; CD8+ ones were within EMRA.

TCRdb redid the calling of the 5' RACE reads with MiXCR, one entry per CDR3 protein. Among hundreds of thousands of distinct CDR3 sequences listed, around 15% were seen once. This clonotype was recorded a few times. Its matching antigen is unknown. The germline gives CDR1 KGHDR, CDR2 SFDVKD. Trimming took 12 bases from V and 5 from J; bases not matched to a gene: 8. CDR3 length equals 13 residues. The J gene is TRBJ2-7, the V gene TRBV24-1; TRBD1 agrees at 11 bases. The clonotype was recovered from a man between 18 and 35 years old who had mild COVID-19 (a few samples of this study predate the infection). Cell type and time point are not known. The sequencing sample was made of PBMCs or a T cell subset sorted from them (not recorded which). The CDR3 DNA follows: TGTGCCTCAGAGGGACAGGGGGGCGACGAGCAGTACTTC. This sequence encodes CASEGQGGDEQYF.